This record covers a single T cell receptor (beta chain). The clone's antigen remains unknown. Base-call qualities are not available, and no considerably larger clone is one nucleotide away. The CDR3 runs 18 amino acids, cysteine and phenylalanine included. Only the CDR3 DNA stays, 54 bases, in frame from base 1. The record originates from a study of blood T cell repertoires in COVID-19 (dated by TCRdb to the early 2020s). Looking at the study overall: Samples covering the acute and convalescent phases of COVID-19 were provided by collaborators in the United States, Italy and Spain. The material from the prospective study consisted of cDNA or gDNA derived from T cells, B-cell-depleted T cells, or PBMCs. Where available, HLA class I and class II types were obtained from metadata supplied by the sample provider rather than from assay-based typing. A freely available public database, intended as a resource for researchers studying the immune response to SARS-CoV-2, is where the repertoires were released. Nearly every sample came with metadata listing a de-identified subject ID, COVID-19 status, age in years and sex. Samples were obtained from the ongoing ImmuneRACE study (first 160 participants) and from about 1,300 subjects provided by 6 global collaborators. Subjects who had been exposed to COVID-19, were actively infected with it, or had recovered from it provided the deeply sampled blood TCRbeta repertoires that made up the dataset. Findings and caveats that apply to the study as a whole: The quantity of clinical and demographic metadata differed by source and by participant and was supplied without curation.

Participants in the prospective study were enrolled through a virtual design, were aged about 18 to 90 years, and lived in about two dozen United States geographic areas. To assign participants to cohorts, the prospective study relied on clinical history that participants themselves reported in a screening survey and a study questionnaire. For ImmuneRACE Cohort 3, a participant was defined as recovered based on two consecutive negative NP/OP PCR tests, clearance by a healthcare professional, or resolution of symptoms. In the prospective study, mobile phlebotomists collected whole blood, serum and a nasopharyngeal or oropharyngeal swab from each participant. Participants in the prospective study had the option to provide additional blood draws and questionnaires over a 2-month period. Before DNA extraction, prospective study blood samples were shipped either frozen or at room temperature. TCRbeta CDR3 regions were amplified from genomic DNA using the immunoSEQ Assay, a bias-controlled multiplex PCR. For the original study's pipeline: The number of nucleated cells in each sample was estimated from the amplification of reference gene primers within the assay. To quantify the absolute abundance of each unique TCRbeta CDR3 rearrangement, sequence reads were collapsed and filtered. Productive Simpson clonality was computed per sample as the square root of Simpson's diversity index over productive rearrangements. In its TCRdb copy, this immuneACCESS table keeps in-frame sequences only and misses some clones. Where compared with another copy, unresolved V genes explain less than half of these, and the others have no known cause. V and J calls plus clone size are reproduced from that table; the DNA served to infer D and trimming. The sample table shows 110,000 to 150,000 clones, and just under 85% are seen once. The top ten clones comprise roughly 6.4% of the sample.

Sequencing was carried out using PBMCs or T cells enriched from blood (not recorded which). This chain is built from TRBV21-1 and TRBJ2-3; the table's D gene call, TRBD2, was not cross checked with the DNA. TRBV21-1 counts as a pseudogene. The clonotype was recovered from a woman in her forties who had recovered from COVID-19. Here is the DNA: TGTGCCAGCAGCAACCGACTAGCGGGGCGACGACGCACAGATACGCAGTATTTT. This translates into CASSNRLAGRRRTDTQYF.